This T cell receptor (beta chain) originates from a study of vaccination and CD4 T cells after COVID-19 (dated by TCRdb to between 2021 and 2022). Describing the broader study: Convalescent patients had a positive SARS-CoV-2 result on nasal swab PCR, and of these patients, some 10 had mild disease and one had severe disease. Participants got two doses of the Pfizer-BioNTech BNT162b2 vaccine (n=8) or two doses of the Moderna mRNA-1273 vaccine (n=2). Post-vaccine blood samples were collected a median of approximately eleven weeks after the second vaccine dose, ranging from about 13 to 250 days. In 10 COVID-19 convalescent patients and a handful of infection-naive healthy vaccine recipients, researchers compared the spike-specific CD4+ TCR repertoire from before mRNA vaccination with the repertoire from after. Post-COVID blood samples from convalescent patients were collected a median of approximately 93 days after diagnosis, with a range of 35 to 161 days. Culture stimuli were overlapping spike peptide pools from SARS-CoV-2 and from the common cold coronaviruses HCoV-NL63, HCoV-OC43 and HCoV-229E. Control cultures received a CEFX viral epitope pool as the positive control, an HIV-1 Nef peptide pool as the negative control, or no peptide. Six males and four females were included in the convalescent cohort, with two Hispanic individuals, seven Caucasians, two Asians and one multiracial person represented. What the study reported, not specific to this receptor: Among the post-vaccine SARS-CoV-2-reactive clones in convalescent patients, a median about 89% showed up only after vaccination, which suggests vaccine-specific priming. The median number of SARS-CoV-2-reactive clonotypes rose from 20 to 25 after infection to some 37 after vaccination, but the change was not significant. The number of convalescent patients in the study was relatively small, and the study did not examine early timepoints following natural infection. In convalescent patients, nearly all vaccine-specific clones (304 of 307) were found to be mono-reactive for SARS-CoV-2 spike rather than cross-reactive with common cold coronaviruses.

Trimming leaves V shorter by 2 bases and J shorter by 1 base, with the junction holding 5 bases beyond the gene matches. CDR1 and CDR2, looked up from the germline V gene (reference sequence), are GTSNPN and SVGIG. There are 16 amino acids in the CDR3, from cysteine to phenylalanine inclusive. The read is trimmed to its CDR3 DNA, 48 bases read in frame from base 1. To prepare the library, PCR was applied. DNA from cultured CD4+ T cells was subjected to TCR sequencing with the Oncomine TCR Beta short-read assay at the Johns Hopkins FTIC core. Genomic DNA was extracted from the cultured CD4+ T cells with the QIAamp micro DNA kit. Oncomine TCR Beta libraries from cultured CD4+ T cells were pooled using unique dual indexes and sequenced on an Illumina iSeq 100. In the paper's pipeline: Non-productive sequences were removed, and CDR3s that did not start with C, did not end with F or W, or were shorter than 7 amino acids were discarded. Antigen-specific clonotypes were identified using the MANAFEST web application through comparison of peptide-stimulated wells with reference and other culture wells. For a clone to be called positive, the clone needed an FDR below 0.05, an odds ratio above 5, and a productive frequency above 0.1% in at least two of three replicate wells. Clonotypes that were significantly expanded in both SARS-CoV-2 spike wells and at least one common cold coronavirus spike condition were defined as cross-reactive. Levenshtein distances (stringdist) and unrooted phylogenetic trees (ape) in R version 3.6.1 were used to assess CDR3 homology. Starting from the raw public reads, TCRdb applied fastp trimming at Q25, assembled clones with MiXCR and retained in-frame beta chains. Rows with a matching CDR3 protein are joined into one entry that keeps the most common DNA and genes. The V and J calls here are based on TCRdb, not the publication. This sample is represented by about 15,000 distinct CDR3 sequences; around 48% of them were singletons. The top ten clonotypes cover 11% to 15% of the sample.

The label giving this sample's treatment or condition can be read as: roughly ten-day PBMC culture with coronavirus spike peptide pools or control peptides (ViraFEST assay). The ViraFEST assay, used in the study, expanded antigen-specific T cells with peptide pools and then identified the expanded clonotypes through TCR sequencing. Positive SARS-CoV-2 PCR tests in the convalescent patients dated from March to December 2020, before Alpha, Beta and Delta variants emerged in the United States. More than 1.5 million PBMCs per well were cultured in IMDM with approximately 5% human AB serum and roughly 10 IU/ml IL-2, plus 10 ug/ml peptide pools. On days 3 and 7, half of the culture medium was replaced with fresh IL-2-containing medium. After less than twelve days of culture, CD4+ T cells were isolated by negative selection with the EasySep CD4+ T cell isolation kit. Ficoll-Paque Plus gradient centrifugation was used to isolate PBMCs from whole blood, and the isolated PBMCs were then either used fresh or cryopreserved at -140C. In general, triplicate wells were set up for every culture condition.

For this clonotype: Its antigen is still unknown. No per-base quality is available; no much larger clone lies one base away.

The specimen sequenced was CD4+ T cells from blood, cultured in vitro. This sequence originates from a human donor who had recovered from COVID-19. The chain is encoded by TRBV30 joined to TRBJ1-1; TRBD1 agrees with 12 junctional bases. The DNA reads TGTGCCTGGAGTCGGGACAGGGGGCTTCCGAACACTGAAGCTTTCTTT. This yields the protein CAWSRDRGLPNTEAFF.